The TCR beta chain described here comes from a study of cytomegalovirus exposure and HLA in healthy donors. Regarding the study as a whole: In a later analysis, TCR beta V- and J-gene trimming showed a link to a missense DCLRE1C variant. Overall, roughly 170 TCR beta chains were annotated as cytomegalovirus-associated.

The PCR had 60 Vbeta and 13 Jbeta primers. Clones were read by immunoSEQ multiplex PCR, and TCRdb kept only the in-frame ones, dropping some. The sample shows around 130,000 clones, roughly 80% of them seen only once. With regard to this clone: Its antigen is currently unknown.

This sequence was found in a girl aged 2-10 years in good health and CMV-seronegative. The sequenced material came from PBMCs.

CDR3 coding DNA: TGTGCCAGCAGCCTGGAGGACAGACGGTATTTT. Translation: CASSLEDRRYF. This chain links TRBV11-2 with TRBJ1-3; possible D gene TRBD1, 6 bases. V lost 5 bases and J 16 bases, leaving 15 bases between the germline ends. The length of the CDR3 is 11 residues. Germline V gene data show CDR1 as SGHAT and CDR2 as FQNNGV.